The 19 T cell receptor beta chains listed next were all sequenced from one sample in a study of radiotherapy plus CTLA-4 blockade in lung cancer. Data came from immunoSEQ multiplex PCR; TCRdb stores just in-frame clones and leaves some out. The data hold tens of thousands of clones, with just over 75% observed a single time. Here the sequenced sample was peripheral blood, taken from a patient treated with radiotherapy plus ipilimumab. These receptors were taken from a human donor with non-small cell lung cancer who had a partial response to radiotherapy plus ipilimumab.

The chain joins TRBV6-1 to TRBJ2-1; D might be TRBD1 (5 bases). The CDR3 has 13 amino acids. The V and J ends lost 4 bases and 1 base respectively, with 5 bases between them. Per the germline V gene, CDR1 is MNHNS and CDR2 is SASEGT. The CDR3 DNA is TGTGCCAGCAGTGGACAGTCCTACAATGAGCAGTTCTTC. This encodes CASSGQSYNEQFF.

The chain has TRBV4-1 and TRBJ2-7, with 8 bases aligning to TRBD1. Germline V gives CDR1 MGHRA, CDR2 YSYEKL. Trimming cost V 0 bases and J 2 bases; bases outside gene matches: 9. CDR3 length: 17 residues. CDR3 sequence reads: CASSQERTGGFTYEQYF. CDR3 DNA sequence: TGCGCCAGCAGCCAAGAGAGAACAGGGGGTTTTACCTACGAGCAGTACTTC.

As DNA, the CDR3 is TGTGCCAGCAGCTTTAAAGGGCAGGGCACCCAGTACTTC. This gives the protein CASSFKGQGTQYF. The genes are TRBV5-6 and TRBJ2-5; maybe TRBD1 (5 bases). The CDR3 consists of 13 residues. Germline V lookup: CDR1 SGHDT, CDR2 YYEEEE. V lost 2 bases to trimming and J lost 8 bases, with 13 bases between them.

This clone has only one observation. The chain has TRBV13 and TRBJ1-2; 8 nucleotides align to TRBD1. The CDR3 totals 13 residues. Germline trimming cut 4 bases from V and 7 bases from J; bases unmatched to any gene: 5. Germline V CDR1 and CDR2: PRHDT, FYEKMQ (reference sequence). Here the CDR3 DNA reads TGTGCCAGCAGCTCCCAGGGGGCTCTTGGCTACACCTTC. Its protein is CASSSQGALGYTF.

The chain recombines TRBV4-1 with TRBJ1-6, with 9 bases matching TRBD1. Germline-derived CDR1 and CDR2 are MGHRA and YSYEKL. Trimming at V came to 3 bases and at J to 8 bases, leaving 5 bases not matched to a gene. CDR3 length: 15 residues. The CDR3 nucleotides are TGCGCCAGCAGCCAGGCCGACAGGGGGGATTCACCCCTCCACTTT. Protein sequence: CASSQADRGDSPLHF.

The chain combines TRBV12-5 with TRBJ2-1; 8 positions match TRBD2. The junction had 7 bases not matched to a gene; V was cut back by 6 bases and J by 6 bases. CDR3 length equals 14 residues. Per the germline V gene, CDR1 is LGHNT and CDR2 is FRNRAP. The CDR3 bases are TGTGCTAGTGGGGGGAGCGGGGGAGGCAATGAGCAGTTCTTC. Amino acid sequence: CASGGSGGGNEQFF.

The V gene is TRBV5-4, the J gene TRBJ1-2, with TRBD1 as a possible D gene (5 bases). Germline CDR1 reads SGHNT; CDR2 reads YYREEE (reference sequence). This CDR3 is built from 15 residues. V dropped 2 bases and J dropped 0 bases, with 11 bases sitting between them. This CDR3 reads CASSLGTLANYGYTF. The CDR3 DNA sequence: TGTGCCAGCAGCTTAGGGACTCTTGCTAACTATGGCTACACCTTC.

This clone was seen only a few times. The rearrangement links TRBV7-9 to TRBJ2-7; D may be TRBD1 (5 bases). The germline gives CDR1 SEHNR, CDR2 FQNEAQ (reference sequence). The CDR3 extends over 17 amino acids. V was clipped by 0 bases and J by 2 bases, with 17 bases between them. This chain's CDR3 is CASSLAPDSHNTYEQYF. The CDR3 nucleotides read TGTGCCAGCAGCTTAGCTCCCGACAGCCACAACACCTACGAGCAGTACTTC.

V usage is TRBV19 and J usage is TRBJ2-2; 10 bases fit TRBD1. Germline V gene data show CDR1 as LNHDA and CDR2 as SQIVND (reference sequence). The CDR3 runs to 17 residues. Germline trimming cut 4 bases from V and 2 bases from J; bases unmatched to any gene: 7. The CDR3 bases are TGTGCCAGTAGTAGGGTGGACAGGGGGGTAAACACCGGGGAGCTGTTTTTT. This translates into CASSRVDRGVNTGELFF.

This chain joins TRBV4-1 and TRBJ2-3; D is unclear. Trimming cost V 0 bases and J 0 bases, with 10 bases left between them. Germline V gives CDR1 MGHRA, CDR2 YSYEKL. The CDR3 consists of 16 residues. The CDR3 protein is CASSQDEPTSTDTQYF. DNA for the CDR3: TGCGCCAGCAGCCAAGACGAGCCAACTAGCACAGATACGCAGTATTTT.

This chain connects TRBV27 to TRBJ2-3, with 7 bases that match TRBD1. Germline trimming cut 3 bases from V and 2 bases from J; bases unmatched to any gene: 2. The germline V gene has CDR1 MNHEY and CDR2 SMNVEV (reference sequence). There are 14 residues in the CDR3. CDR3 amino acids: CASSLGQNTDTQYF. DNA of the CDR3: TGTGCCAGCAGTTTGGGACAGAACACAGATACGCAGTATTTT.

The J gene is TRBJ1-2, the V gene TRBV6-5, with a possible D match to TRBD1 (5 bases). This CDR3 comprises 13 residues. Germline CDR1 MNHEY, CDR2 SVGAGI. V shed 4 bases and J shed 5 bases, with 11 bases lying between them. The CDR3 sequence is CASSWVQGYGYTF. Here the CDR3 DNA reads TGTGCCAGCAGTTGGGTGCAGGGTTATGGCTACACCTTC.

V gene TRBV5-1 combines with J gene TRBJ1-1, with unresolved D. V was shortened by 1 base and J by 1 base, with 5 bases between the two germline ends. CDR1 SGHRS and CDR2 YFSETQ come from the germline V gene. The CDR3 contains 13 residues. The chain's CDR3 is CASSLCGNTEAFF. DNA for the CDR3: TGCGCCAGCAGCTTGTGCGGGAACACTGAAGCTTTCTTT.

In nucleotides, the CDR3 is TGTGCCAGCAGCCCTCTAGGGGACTACCCCTCCTACGAGCAGTACTTC. This sequence encodes CASSPLGDYPSYEQYF. The chain employs TRBV7-3 and TRBJ2-7, with 7 bases fitting TRBD2. Trimming cost V 5 bases and J 0 bases; bases outside gene matches: 10. CDR3 length: 16 amino acids. The germline V gene encodes CDR1 SGHTA and CDR2 FQGTGA.

This CDR3 reads CASSLSGSSYNEQFF. CDR3 sequence (DNA): TGCGCCAGCAGCCTTAGCGGCAGCTCCTACAATGAGCAGTTCTTC. The chain couples TRBV5-1 to TRBJ2-1, with a tentative D call TRBD2 (6 bases). The V gene's germline CDR1 is SGHRS and CDR2 YFSETQ. The CDR3 loop spans 15 amino acids. The V end was cut by 4 bases, the J end by 0 bases, with 11 bases between.

The V and J genes are TRBV15 and TRBJ2-7, with D unclear. The CDR3 consists of 13 residues. Germline V CDR1 and CDR2: LNHNV, YYDKDF (reference sequence). V was clipped by 5 bases and J by 2 bases, with 10 bases between them. Written as DNA, the CDR3 is TGTGCCACCAGCCGTTGGCCCGCCTACGAGCAGTACTTC. As protein: CATSRWPAYEQYF.

The rearrangement uses TRBV18 and TRBJ1-5; D gene ambiguous. Germline V CDR1 and CDR2: KGHSH, LQKENI. The CDR3 runs 15 residues. Trimming left V 5 bases short and J 3 bases short, with 14 bases between. The CDR3 nucleotides read TGTGCCAGCTCAGAGGAGGCCCTAAACAATCAGCCCCAGCATTTT. This encodes CASSEEALNNQPQHF.

This clone showed up many times. V is TRBV5-1 and J is TRBJ1-5, with 8 bases aligning to TRBD1. This CDR3 contains 14 residues. Germline V gene data show CDR1 as SGHRS and CDR2 as YFSETQ. V shed 3 bases and J 2 bases; nucleotides not matched to a gene: 1. The CDR3 region is CASSSTGGNQPQHF. The CDR3 DNA reads as TGCGCCAGCAGCTCGACAGGGGGCAATCAGCCCCAGCATTTT.

J is TRBJ2-7 and V is TRBV10-3; 8 positions match TRBD2. V shed 9 bases, J shed 1 base, and the junction held 8 bases outside the gene matches. Germline V gives CDR1 ENHRY, CDR2 SYGVKD. The CDR3 length is 14 residues. Here the CDR3 reads CAIVPGLGSYEQYF. CDR3 DNA: TGTGCCATTGTTCCGGGACTAGGGTCCTACGAGCAGTACTTC.